Listed below are T cell receptor beta chains from one sample, sequenced in a study of early T cells in non-severe SARS-CoV-2 infection. MiXCR was run by TCRdb on the 5' RACE reads, yielding one entry per CDR3 protein. The sample holds around 58,000 distinct CDR3 sequences; about 8% are singletons and the top ten take 10%. The source was whole blood, collected at baseline. The receptors were sampled from an adult who was a healthcare worker with PCR-confirmed SARS-CoV-2 infection or an uninfected control (not recorded which). Both conserved end residues are part of each CDR3. The order of the fields is V gene, J gene, CDR3 length, D gene, CDR3 protein. D genes are given only for firm matches.

TRBV30	TRBJ1-6	15	-	CAWREELLFGSPLHF
TRBV12-3/TRBV12-4	TRBJ2-2	14	TRBD1	CATRDSANTGELFF
TRBV6-1	TRBJ1-2	14	TRBD1	CASKPGQANYGYTF
TRBV28	TRBJ1-5	15	TRBD1	CASSSQGEGGQPQHF
TRBV30	TRBJ2-7	13	TRBD1	CAWSRQGPYEQYF
TRBV7-2	TRBJ2-3	16	-	CASSLVDTSSTDTQYF
TRBV29-1	TRBJ2-7	14	TRBD1	CSAREQGASYEQYF
TRBV5-4	TRBJ2-7	14	TRBD1	CASTTGTGPYEQYF
TRBV9	TRBJ2-7	14	-	CASSLGDGPYEQYF
TRBV11-2	TRBJ2-1	13	TRBD2	CASSSGTTNEQFF
TRBV7-3	TRBJ2-3	14	TRBD1	CASSPGTARDTQYF
TRBV27	TRBJ2-7	14	-	CASSFSGRTYEQYF
TRBV28	TRBJ2-1	19	TRBD2	CASSLAKLYIAGGPGEQFF
TRBV25-1	TRBJ2-5	14	-	CASSDRAAAETQYF
TRBV20-1	TRBJ2-7	14	TRBD1	CSARLRGLIHEQYF